This T cell receptor beta chain was profiled in a study of blood T cell repertoires in COVID-19. Original processing methods: From reference gene primer amplification, estimates of nucleated cell counts were derived. Clones were read by immunoSEQ multiplex PCR, and TCRdb kept only the in-frame ones, dropping some. V and J calls and clone size are as listed in that table; D and trimming were resolved from the DNA. The top ten hold 8.3% of the sample, which has approximately 490,000 clones, 80% to 90% seen once. Trimming left V 4 bases short and J 7 bases short, with 14 bases between. This CDR3 contains 15 residues. Looked up from germline, CDR1 is MGHRA and CDR2 is YSYEKL.

This sequence was found in a woman aged 60 to 75 who had recovered from COVID-19. Source material: PBMCs or T cells enriched from blood (not recorded which). This sequence joins TRBV4-1 and TRBJ1-6; D possibly corresponds to TRBD1 (6 bases). CDR3 sequence (DNA): TGCGCCAGCAGCCCCCGAGGGGGGGAAAATTCACCCCTCCACTTT. Translation gives CASSPRGGENSPLHF.